This T cell receptor (beta chain) derives from a study of T cell responses to AZD1222 COVID-19 vaccine. TCRdb's table, derived via immunoSEQ multiplex PCR, lists solely in-frame clones and lacks some. The sample has more than 110,000 clones, approximately 90% seen once. CDR1 is GTSNPN, CDR2 SVGIG, per germline (reference sequence). Trimming removed 7 bases from V and 7 bases from J; junction bases left unmatched: 12. The length of the CDR3 is 15 residues. Sequencing was performed on peripheral blood, taken on day 0 of AZD1222 vaccination. This sequence joins TRBV30 and TRBJ2-1; 11 nucleotides agree with TRBD2. This TCR came from an adult in good health. CDR3 nucleotide sequence: TGTGCCTACAAGAACGGCCTAGCGGGGGGAAATGAGCAGTTCTTC. Translation gives CAYKNGLAGGNEQFF.